This T cell receptor beta chain was identified during a study of T cell responses to AZD1222 COVID-19 vaccine. CDR1 MDHEN and CDR2 SYDVKM come from the germline V gene. Germline trimming cut 2 bases from V and 7 bases from J; bases unmatched to any gene: 6. The CDR3 loop spans 15 amino acids. The method was immunoSEQ multiplex PCR; TCRdb's version includes in-frame clones alone and lacks a portion of them. This table has more than 60,000 clones, around 87% appearing once. Study outcomes and limitations: Without day 14 samples, only post-peak T cell repertoires were studied. The donor group comprised mostly white British people and more females; the analysis possibly underestimated clonal diversity. Along spike, vaccine-associated CD4 TCRs were found throughout, with dominance at 160-218 and 743-854.

About this clone itself: Its antigen remains unknown.

V is TRBV28 and J is TRBJ2-1, with 9 nucleotides matching TRBD2. The clonotype originates from an adult who received the AZD1222 COVID-19 vaccine. The starting material was peripheral blood, obtained 28 days after the second AZD1222 dose. The CDR3 sequence is CASSLAGGPLNEQFF. The CDR3 region has the DNA TGTGCCAGCAGTTTAGCGGGGGGGCCCCTAAATGAGCAGTTCTTC.